The 5 T cell receptor beta chains in this list originate from one sample, sequenced in a study of shared clonotypes between healthy human individuals. Naive CD8 cells lacked CD45RO and underwent positive selection for CCR7, leaving out terminally differentiated effector memory CD45RA+ cells. Produced via immunoSEQ multiplex PCR; TCRdb's table is partial and in-frame only. The repertoire holds about 2.1 million clones, with around 93% as singletons. The sample was naive CD8+ T cells from PBMCs. All receptors derive from a man aged 18 to 29 in good health. Some clones in this sample may be carry-over from other donors' samples.

This chain links TRBV5-6 with TRBJ1-1, with 10 bases identical to TRBD1. V lost 2 bases and J lost 4; bases outside the gene matches: 2. The CDR3 consists of 14 residues. Germline lookup yields CDR1 SGHDT and CDR2 YYEEEE. The CDR3 DNA is TGTGCCAGCAGCTTTAGGACAGGGGGCACTGAAGCTTTCTTT. Protein: CASSFRTGGTEAFF.

CDR3 nucleotides: TGCGCCAGCAGCTTGACAGGGTCATATCAAGAGACCCAGTACTTC. Protein product: CASSLTGSYQETQYF. This chain connects TRBV5-1 to TRBJ2-5; the D gene is possibly TRBD1 (6 bases). CDR1 SGHRS and CDR2 YFSETQ come from the germline V gene. The CDR3 is 15 amino acids. V was cut by 1 base and J by 2 bases, with 12 bases left in between.

The rearrangement links TRBV5-1 to TRBJ2-1; D gene unclear. This CDR3 region has 13 residues. V lost 4 bases and J 4 bases, leaving 9 bases between the germline ends. Germline V CDR1 and CDR2: SGHRS, YFSETQ. CDR3 loop: CASSVDDYNEQFF. The CDR3, as DNA: TGCGCCAGCAGCGTCGATGATTACAATGAGCAGTTCTTC. Full variable domain (missing parts from reference TRBV5-1 and TRBJ2-1): KAGVTQTPRYLIKTRGQQVTLSCSPISGHRSVSWYQQTPGQGLQFLFEYFSETQRNKGNFPGRFSGRQFSNSRSEMNVSTLELGDSALYLCASSVDDYNEQFFGPGTRLTVL.

The chain uses TRBV13 and TRBJ2-3, with 9 bases aligning to TRBD2. The CDR3 has 16 amino acids. J gave up 3 bases and V 2 bases, and 6 bases lay outside the gene matches. The germline V gene has CDR1 PRHDT and CDR2 FYEKMQ (reference sequence). The CDR3 sequence is CASSLQREVGTDTQYF. In DNA, the CDR3 is TGTGCCAGCAGCTTACAGCGGGAGGTTGGGACAGATACGCAGTATTTT.

The chain employs TRBV7-9 and TRBJ2-5; tentatively, D is TRBD1 (5 bases). This CDR3 has 15 amino acids. The V gene's germline CDR1 is SEHNR and CDR2 FQNEAQ (reference sequence). V dropped 5 bases and J dropped 1 base, with 14 bases sitting between them. CDR3 nucleotide sequence: TGTGCCAGCAGCCCCCGTGAAGGGGCCCAAGAGACCCAGTACTTC. It yields the protein CASSPREGAQETQYF.